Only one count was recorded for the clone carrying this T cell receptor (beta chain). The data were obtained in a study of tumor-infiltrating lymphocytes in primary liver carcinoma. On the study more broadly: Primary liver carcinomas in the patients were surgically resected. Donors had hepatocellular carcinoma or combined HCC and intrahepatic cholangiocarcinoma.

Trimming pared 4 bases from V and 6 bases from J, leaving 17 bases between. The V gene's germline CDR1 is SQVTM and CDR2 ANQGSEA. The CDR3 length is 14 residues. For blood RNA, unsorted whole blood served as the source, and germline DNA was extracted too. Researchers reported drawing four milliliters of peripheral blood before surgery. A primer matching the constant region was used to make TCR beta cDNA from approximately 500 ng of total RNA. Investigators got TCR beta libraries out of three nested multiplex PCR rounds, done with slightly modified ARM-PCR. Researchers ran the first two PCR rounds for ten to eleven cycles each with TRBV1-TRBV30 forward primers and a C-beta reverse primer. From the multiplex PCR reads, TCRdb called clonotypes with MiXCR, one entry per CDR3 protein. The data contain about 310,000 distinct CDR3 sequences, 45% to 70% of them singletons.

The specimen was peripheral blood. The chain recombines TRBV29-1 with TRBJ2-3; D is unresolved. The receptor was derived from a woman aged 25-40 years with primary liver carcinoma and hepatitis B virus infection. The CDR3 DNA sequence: TGCAGCGTTGTATCGCTAGTGGATTCCGATACGCAGTATTTT. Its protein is CSVVSLVDSDTQYF.